The text below deals with one T cell receptor beta chain. Trimming took off 0 bases at V and 2 bases at J, with 15 bases between the two ends. The CDR3 is made up of 17 amino acids. Germline-derived CDR1 and CDR2 are SGDLS and YYNGEE. The data originate from a study of cytomegalovirus exposure and HLA in healthy donors. Turning to the study itself: Unique TCRs from HLA-typed donors, about 78 million of them, were held in an early data release.

PCR amplification relied on 60 Vbeta primers (plus 13 Jbeta primers). TCRdb's table, derived via immunoSEQ multiplex PCR, lists solely in-frame clones and lacks some. This table holds under 150,000 clones, approximately 90% found once. The source material was PBMCs. This chain uses TRBV9 with TRBJ2-1, with D perhaps TRBD2 (5 bases). The clonotype originates from a woman aged 25 to 39 in good health and CMV-seronegative. CDR3 nucleotides: TGTGCCAGCAGCGTAGAGGGTCTCACTAGGACCTACAATGAGCAGTTCTTC. This translates into CASSVEGLTRTYNEQFF. Drawing the rest from reference TRBV9 and TRBJ2-1, the complete variable domain is DSGVTQTPKHLITATGQRVTLRCSPRSGDLSVYWYQQSLDQGLQFLIQYYNGEERAKGNILERFSAQQFPDLHSELNLSSLELGDSALYFCASSVEGLTRTYNEQFFGPGTRLTVL.